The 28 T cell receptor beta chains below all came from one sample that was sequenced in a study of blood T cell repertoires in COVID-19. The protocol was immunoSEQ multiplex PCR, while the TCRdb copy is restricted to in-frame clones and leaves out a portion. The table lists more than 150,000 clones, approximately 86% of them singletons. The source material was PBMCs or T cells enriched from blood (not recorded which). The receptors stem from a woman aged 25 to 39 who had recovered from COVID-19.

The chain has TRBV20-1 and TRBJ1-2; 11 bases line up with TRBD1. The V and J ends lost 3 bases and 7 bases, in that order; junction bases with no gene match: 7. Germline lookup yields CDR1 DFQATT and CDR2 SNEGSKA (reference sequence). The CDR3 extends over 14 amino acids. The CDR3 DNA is TGCAGTGCTAGTGACGGACAGGGGGCTGGTGGCTACACCTTC. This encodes CSASDGQGAGGYTF.

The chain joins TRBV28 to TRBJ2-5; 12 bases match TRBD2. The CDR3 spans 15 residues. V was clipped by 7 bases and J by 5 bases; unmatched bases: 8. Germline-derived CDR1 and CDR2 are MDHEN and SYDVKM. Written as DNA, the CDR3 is TGTGCCAGCAAGACTAGCGGGAGTGGCGAGGAGACCCAGTACTTC. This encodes CASKTSGSGEETQYF.

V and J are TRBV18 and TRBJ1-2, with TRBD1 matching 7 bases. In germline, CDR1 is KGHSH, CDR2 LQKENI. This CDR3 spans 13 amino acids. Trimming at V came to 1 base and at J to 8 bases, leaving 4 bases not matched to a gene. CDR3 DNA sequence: TGTGCCAGCTCACCACAGGGGGCAGTCGGCTACACCTTC. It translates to CASSPQGAVGYTF.

The CDR3 protein is CASSIAGGNEAFF. For the CDR3, the DNA is TGTGCCAGTAGTATAGCAGGGGGCAATGAAGCTTTCTTT. J is TRBJ1-1 and V is TRBV19, with 8 bases matching TRBD1. J gave up 7 bases and V 1 base, and 2 bases lay outside the gene matches. The CDR3 sequence is 13 residues long. Germline V gene sequence: CDR1 LNHDA, CDR2 SQIVND (reference sequence). Together with reference TRBV19 and TRBJ1-1, the CDR3 gives the full variable domain: DGGITQSPKYLFRKEGQNVTLSCEQNLNHDAMYWYRQDPGQGLRLIYYSQIVNDFQKGDIAEGYSVSREKKESFPLTVTSAQKNPTAFYLCASSIAGGNEAFFGQGTRLTVV.

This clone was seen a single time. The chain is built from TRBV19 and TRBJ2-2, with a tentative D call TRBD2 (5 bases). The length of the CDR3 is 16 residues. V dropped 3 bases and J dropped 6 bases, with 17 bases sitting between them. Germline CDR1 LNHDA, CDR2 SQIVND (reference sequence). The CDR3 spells CASSIILKDSPGELFF. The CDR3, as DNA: TGTGCCAGTAGTATCATTTTAAAGGACTCCCCCGGGGAGCTGTTTTTT.

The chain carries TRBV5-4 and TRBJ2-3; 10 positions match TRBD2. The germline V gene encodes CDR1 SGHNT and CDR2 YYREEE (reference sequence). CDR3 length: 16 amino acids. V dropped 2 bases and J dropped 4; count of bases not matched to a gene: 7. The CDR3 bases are TGTGCCAGCAGCTTCGGGCTAGCGGGGGTAGCAGATACGCAGTATTTT. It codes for CASSFGLAGVADTQYF. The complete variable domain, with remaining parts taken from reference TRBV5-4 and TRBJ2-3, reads ETGVTQSPTHLIKTRGQQVTLRCSSQSGHNTVSWYQQALGQGPQFIFQYYREEENGRGNFPPRFSGLQFPNYSSELNVNALELDDSALYLCASSFGLAGVADTQYFGPGTRLTVL.

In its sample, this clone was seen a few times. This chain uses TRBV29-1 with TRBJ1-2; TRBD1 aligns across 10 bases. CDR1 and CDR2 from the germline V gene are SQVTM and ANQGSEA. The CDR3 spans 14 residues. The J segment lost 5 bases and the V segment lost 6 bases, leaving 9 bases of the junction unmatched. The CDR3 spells CSVTGTGVGYGYTF. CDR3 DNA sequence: TGCAGCGTGACCGGGACAGGGGTTGGGTATGGCTACACCTTC.

CDR3 amino acids: CAISEYPSGGSSYEQYF. DNA for the CDR3: TGTGCCATCAGTGAGTATCCTAGCGGGGGGAGCTCCTACGAGCAGTACTTC. This rearrangement joins TRBV10-3 to TRBJ2-7; TRBD2 agrees at 11 bases. There are 17 residues in the CDR3. Germline trimming cut 1 base from V and 0 bases from J; bases unmatched to any gene: 5. Germline loops: CDR1 ENHRY, CDR2 SYGVKD.

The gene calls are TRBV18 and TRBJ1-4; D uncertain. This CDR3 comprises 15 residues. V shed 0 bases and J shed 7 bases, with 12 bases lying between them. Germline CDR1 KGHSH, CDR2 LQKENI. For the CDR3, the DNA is TGTGCCAGCTCACCACCTAGCTACGAGAGTGAAAAACTGTTTTTT. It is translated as CASSPPSYESEKLFF.

The CDR3 DNA follows: TGTGCCAGCTCACCACGGTCCGGGAGCGACAACAATGAGCAGTTCTTC. Translating it yields CASSPRSGSDNNEQFF. The V call is TRBV18, the J call TRBJ2-1; D is perhaps TRBD2 (6 bases). This CDR3 region has 16 residues. CDR1 KGHSH and CDR2 LQKENI come from the germline V gene. V lost 1 base and J 5 bases, leaving 15 bases between the germline ends. The complete variable domain, with remaining parts taken from reference TRBV18 and TRBJ2-1, reads NAGVMQNPRHLVRRRGQEARLRCSPMKGHSHVYWYRQLPEEGLKFMVYLQKENIIDESGMPKERFSAEFPKEGPSILRIQQVVRGDSAAYFCASSPRSGSDNNEQFFGPGTRLTVL.

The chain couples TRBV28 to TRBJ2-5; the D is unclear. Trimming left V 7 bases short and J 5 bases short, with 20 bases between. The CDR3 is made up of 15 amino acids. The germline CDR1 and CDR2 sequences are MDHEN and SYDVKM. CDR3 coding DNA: TGTGCCAGCACTCCCGAGTACAGACCTGAGGAGACCCAGTACTTC. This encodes CASTPEYRPEETQYF.

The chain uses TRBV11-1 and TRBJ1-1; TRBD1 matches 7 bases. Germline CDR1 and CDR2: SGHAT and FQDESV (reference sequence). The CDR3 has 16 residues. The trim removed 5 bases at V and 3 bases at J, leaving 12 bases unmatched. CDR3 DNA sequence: TGTGCCAGCAGCAATTCGCGACAGGGCCCGGACACTGAAGCTTTCTTT. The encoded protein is CASSNSRQGPDTEAFF.

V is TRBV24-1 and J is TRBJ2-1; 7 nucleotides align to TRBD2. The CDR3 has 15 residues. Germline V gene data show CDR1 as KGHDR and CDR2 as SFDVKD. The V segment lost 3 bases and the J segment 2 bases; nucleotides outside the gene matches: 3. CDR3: CATSDAGEAYNEQFF. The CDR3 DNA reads TGTGCCACCAGTGATGCGGGGGAGGCCTACAATGAGCAGTTCTTC.

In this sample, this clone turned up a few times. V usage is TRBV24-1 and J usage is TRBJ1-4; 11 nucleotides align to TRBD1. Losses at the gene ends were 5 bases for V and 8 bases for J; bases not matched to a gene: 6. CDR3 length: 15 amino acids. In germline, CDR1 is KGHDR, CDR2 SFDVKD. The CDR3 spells CATSAGQGDSEKLFF. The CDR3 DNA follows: TGTGCCACCAGTGCGGGACAGGGGGATAGCGAAAAACTGTTTTTT.

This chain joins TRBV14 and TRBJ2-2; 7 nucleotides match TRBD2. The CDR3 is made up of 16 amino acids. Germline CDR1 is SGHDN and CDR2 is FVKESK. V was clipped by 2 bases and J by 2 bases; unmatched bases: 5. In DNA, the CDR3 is TGTGCCAGCAGCCAACCCAGCGGGAAAAACACCGGGGAGCTGTTTTTT. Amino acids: CASSQPSGKNTGELFF.

The CDR3 reads CASSEFGGTSPLYEQYF. For the CDR3, the DNA is TGTGCCAGCAGTGAATTCGGGGGAACGTCGCCCCTCTACGAGCAGTACTTC. V gene TRBV2 combines with J gene TRBJ2-7, with D maybe TRBD2 (6 bases). Germline assignment: CDR1 SNHLY and CDR2 FYNNEI. This CDR3 has 17 amino acids. V dropped 2 bases and J dropped 3 bases, with 20 bases sitting between them.

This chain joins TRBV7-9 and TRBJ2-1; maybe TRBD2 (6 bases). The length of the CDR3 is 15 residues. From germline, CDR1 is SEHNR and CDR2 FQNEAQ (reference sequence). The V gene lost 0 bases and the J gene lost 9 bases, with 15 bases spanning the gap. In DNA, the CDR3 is TGTGCCAGCAGCTTAGCTGGTATAGAGGGAGGTGAGCAGTTCTTC. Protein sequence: CASSLAGIEGGEQFF.

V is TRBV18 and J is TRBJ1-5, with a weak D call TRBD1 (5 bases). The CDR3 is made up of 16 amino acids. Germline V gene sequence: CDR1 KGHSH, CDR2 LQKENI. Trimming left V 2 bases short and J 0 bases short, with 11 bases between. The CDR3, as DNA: TGTGCCAGCTCACCAGGGGGGGGTTATAGCAATCAGCCCCAGCATTTT. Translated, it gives CASSPGGGYSNQPQHF. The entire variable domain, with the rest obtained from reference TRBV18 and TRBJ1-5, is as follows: NAGVMQNPRHLVRRRGQEARLRCSPMKGHSHVYWYRQLPEEGLKFMVYLQKENIIDESGMPKERFSAEFPKEGPSILRIQQVVRGDSAAYFCASSPGGGYSNQPQHFGDGTRLSIL.

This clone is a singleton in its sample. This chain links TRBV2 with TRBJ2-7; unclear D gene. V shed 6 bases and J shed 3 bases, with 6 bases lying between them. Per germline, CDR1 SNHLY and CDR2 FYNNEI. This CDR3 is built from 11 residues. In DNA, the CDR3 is TGTGCCAGCAGGGTTAGCTACGAGCAGTACTTC. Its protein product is CASRVSYEQYF.

CDR3 nucleotide sequence: TGTGCCAGCAGCTTAGGGTCCGGGACACCCTTTAACTATGGCTACACCTTC. This codes for CASSLGSGTPFNYGYTF. The rearrangement joins TRBV7-2 to TRBJ1-2; a possible D gene is TRBD1 (6 bases). Trimming removed 1 base from V and 1 base from J, with 16 bases in between. Germline V gene sequence: CDR1 SGHTA, CDR2 FQGNSA. The CDR3 runs to 17 residues.

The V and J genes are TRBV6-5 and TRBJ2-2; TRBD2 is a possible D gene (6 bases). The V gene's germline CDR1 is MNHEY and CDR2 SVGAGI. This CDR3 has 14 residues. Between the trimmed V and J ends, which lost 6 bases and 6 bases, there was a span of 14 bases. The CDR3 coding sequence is TGTGCCAGCAGCGGACTAAACAGACCCGGGGAGCTGTTTTTT. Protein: CASSGLNRPGELFF.

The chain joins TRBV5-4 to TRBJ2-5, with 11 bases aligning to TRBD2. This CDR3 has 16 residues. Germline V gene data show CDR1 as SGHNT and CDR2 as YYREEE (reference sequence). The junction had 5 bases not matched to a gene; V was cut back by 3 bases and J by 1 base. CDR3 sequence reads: CASSSRLAGRQETQYF. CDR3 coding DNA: TGTGCCAGCAGCTCGAGACTAGCGGGGCGCCAAGAGACCCAGTACTTC.

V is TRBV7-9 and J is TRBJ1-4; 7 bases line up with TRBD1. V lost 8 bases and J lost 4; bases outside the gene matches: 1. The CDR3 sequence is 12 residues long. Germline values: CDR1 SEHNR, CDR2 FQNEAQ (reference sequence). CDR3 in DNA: TGTGCCAGCGACAGGGATAATGAAAAACTGTTTTTT. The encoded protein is CASDRDNEKLFF.

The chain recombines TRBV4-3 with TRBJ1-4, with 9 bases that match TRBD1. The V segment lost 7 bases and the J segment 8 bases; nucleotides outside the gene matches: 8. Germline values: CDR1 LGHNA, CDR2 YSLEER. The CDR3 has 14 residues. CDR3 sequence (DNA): TGCGCCAGCACCTCGGACAGGGGCGGGGAAAAACTGTTTTTT. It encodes CASTSDRGGEKLFF.

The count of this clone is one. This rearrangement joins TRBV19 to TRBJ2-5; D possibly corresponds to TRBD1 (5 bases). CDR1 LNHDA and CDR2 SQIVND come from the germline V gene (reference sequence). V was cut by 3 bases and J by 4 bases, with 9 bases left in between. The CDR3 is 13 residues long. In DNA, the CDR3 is TGTGCCAGTAGTATCAGGGAACGAGAGACCCAGTACTTC. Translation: CASSIRERETQYF.

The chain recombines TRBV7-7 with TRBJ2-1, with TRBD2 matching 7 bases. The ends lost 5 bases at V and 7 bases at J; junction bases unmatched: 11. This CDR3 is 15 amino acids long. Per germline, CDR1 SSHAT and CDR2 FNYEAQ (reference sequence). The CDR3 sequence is CASSLGAGAGNEQFF. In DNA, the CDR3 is TGTGCCAGCAGCCTAGGGGCGGGAGCCGGTAATGAGCAGTTCTTC.

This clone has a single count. Here the CDR3 DNA reads TGTGCCAGCAGCCTTCTAATAGGAGGGAGCTCGTACAATGAGCAGTTCTTC. Translating gives CASSLLIGGSSYNEQFF. V gene TRBV3-1 (or the pseudogene TRBV3-2) combines with J gene TRBJ2-1, with a tentative D call TRBD2 (6 bases). The V end was cut by 4 bases, the J end by 4 bases, with 20 bases between. The germline V gene has CDR1 LGHDT and CDR2 YNNKEL (reference sequence). The CDR3 is made up of 17 amino acids.

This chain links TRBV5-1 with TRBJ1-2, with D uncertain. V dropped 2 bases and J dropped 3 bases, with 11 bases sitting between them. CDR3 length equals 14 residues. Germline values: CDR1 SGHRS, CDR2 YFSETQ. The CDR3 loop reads CASSFGMRDYGYTF. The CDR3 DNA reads TGCGCCAGCAGCTTCGGGATGCGGGACTATGGCTACACCTTC.